The entry below gives a single T cell receptor beta chain sequence along with its context. The V gene end was trimmed by 5 bases and the J gene end by 7 bases; junction bases not matched to a gene: 8. Looked up from germline, CDR1 is SGHAT and CDR2 is FQDESV (reference sequence). CDR3 length equals 14 residues. The sample is drawn from a study of T cell changes during pregnancy in multiple sclerosis. The protocol was immunoSEQ multiplex PCR, while the TCRdb copy is restricted to in-frame clones and leaves out a portion. The sample includes 70,000 to 95,000 clones, approximately 94% of them seen just once.

The TCR sequence derives from a female donor with multiple sclerosis, enrolled in a pregnancy study. This chain joins TRBV11-1 and TRBJ2-1; 7 positions match TRBD1. Sequencing used peripheral blood, obtained in the third trimester of pregnancy. The CDR3 DNA reads TGTGCCAGCAGCCGTACAGGGGTGGTTAATGAGCAGTTCTTC. Encoded protein: CASSRTGVVNEQFF.